This T cell receptor beta chain was captured by sequencing in a study of T-cell reconstitution after alpha-beta-depleted transplantation in children. Whole-study findings and limits: By about two months after transplant, alpha-beta T cells reportedly arose from several hundred graft clones that had expanded. Fresh T-cell production supplied most of the T-cell counts and diversity seen one year after transplant. Certain patients had high TCRbeta diversity at day 60, and it came from recipient T cells and thymic progenitors that survived.

This CDR3 is built from 15 residues. The germline V gene has CDR1 KGHSH and CDR2 LQKENI. V trimming: 3 bases; J trimming: 6 bases; junction bases outside the gene matches: 9. On this clonotype itself: Its matching antigen is unknown.

Unique molecular identifiers featured in how the TCRbeta library was prepared. TCRdb passed the PCR reads through MiXCR, listing each CDR3 protein once. The table shows hundreds of thousands of distinct CDR3 sequences, with roughly 13% occurring only once. This clonotype was sampled from a male patient younger than 18 who had a stem cell transplant for acute myeloid leukemia, so the T cells may come from the graft donor. The sample was PBMCs, mostly from graft donor cells, taken 360 days after TCRalphabeta/CD19-depleted stem cell transplant. The gene calls are TRBV18 and TRBJ2-7, with 9 bases matching TRBD1. CDR3 in amino acids: CASSPPGQGKVEQYF. The CDR3 coding sequence is TGTGCCAGCTCACCCCCGGGACAGGGAAAAGTCGAGCAGTACTTC.